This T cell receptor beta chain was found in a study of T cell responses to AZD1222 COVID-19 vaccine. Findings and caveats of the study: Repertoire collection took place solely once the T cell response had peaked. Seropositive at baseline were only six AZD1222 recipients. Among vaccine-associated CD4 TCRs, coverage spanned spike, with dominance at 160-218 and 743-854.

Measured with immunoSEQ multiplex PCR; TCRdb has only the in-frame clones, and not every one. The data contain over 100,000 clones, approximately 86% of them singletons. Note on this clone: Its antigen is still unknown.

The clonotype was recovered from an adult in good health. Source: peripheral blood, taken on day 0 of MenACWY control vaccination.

CDR3 sequence reads: CASSFVRARSYGYTF. CDR3 DNA: TGTGCCAGCAGTTTCGTCAGGGCGCGCAGCTATGGCTACACCTTC. V usage is TRBV28 and J usage is TRBJ1-2; D perhaps matches TRBD1 (5 bases). CDR1 and CDR2 (germline): MDHEN, SYDVKM. The germline V and J ends were trimmed by 3 bases and 4 bases, with 15 bases remaining between them. The CDR3 totals 15 residues.